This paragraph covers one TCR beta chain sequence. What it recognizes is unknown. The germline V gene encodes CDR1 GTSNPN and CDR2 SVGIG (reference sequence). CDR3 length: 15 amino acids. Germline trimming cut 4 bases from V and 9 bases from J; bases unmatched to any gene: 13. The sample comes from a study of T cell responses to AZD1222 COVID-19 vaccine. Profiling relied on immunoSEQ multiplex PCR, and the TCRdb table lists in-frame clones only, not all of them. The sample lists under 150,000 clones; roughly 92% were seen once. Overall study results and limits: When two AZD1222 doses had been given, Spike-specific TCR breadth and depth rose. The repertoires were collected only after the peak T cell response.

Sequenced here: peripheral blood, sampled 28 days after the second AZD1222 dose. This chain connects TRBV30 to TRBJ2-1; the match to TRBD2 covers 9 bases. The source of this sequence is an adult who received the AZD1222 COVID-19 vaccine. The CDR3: CAWTSGTSLVGEQFF. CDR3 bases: TGTGCCTGGACTAGCGGGACTTCGTTGGTTGGTGAGCAGTTCTTC.